The present T cell receptor (beta chain) was sequenced within a study of human T cells and chemical hapten exposure. This clonotype showed up many times. Its antigen remains unidentified. Study results and limitations: DPC sensitization left the count of TCRs above 1 in 1000 unchanged.

Time point described: pre-sensitization, week 0. The treatment: therapeutic diphenylcyclopropenone sensitization with weekly scalp DPC. This CDR3 has 16 residues. CDR1 is SGHDN, CDR2 FVKESK, per germline. V lost 4 bases to trimming and J lost 5 bases, with 20 bases between them. MiXCR was run by TCRdb on the RACE reads, yielding one entry per CDR3 protein. This table has roughly 110,000 distinct CDR3 sequences, approximately 12% appearing once. This TCR came from a woman aged 50 to 60 with alopecia areata. Some clones in this sample may be carry-over from other donors' samples. The rearrangement links TRBV14 to TRBJ1-2; TRBD1 is a possible D gene (5 bases). The source material was whole blood, sampled in connection with sensitization to the hapten diphenylcyclopropenone (DPC). CDR3 in DNA: TGTGCCAGCAGCCCAATAGGTGGAGACAGCCAGTATGGCTACACCTTC. Amino acids: CASSPIGGDSQYGYTF.